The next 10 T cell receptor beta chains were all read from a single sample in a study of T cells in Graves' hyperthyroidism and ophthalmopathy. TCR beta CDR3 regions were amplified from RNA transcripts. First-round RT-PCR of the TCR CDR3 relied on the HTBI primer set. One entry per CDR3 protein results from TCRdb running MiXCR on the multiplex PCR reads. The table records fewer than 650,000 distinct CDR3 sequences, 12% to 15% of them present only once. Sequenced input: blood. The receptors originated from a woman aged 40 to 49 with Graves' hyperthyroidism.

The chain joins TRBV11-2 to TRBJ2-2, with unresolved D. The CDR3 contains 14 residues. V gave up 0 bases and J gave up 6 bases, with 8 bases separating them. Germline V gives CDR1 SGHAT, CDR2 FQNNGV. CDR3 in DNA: TGTGCCAGCAGCTTAGAATTGGTTCCCGGGGAGCTGTTTTTT. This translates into CASSLELVPGELFF. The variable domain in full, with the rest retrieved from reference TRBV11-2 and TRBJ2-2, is EAGVAQSPRYKIIEKRQSVAFWCNPISGHATLYWYQQILGQGPKLLIQFQNNGVVDDSQLPKDRFSAERLKGVDSTLKIQPAKLEDSAVYLCASSLELVPGELFFGEGSRLTVL.

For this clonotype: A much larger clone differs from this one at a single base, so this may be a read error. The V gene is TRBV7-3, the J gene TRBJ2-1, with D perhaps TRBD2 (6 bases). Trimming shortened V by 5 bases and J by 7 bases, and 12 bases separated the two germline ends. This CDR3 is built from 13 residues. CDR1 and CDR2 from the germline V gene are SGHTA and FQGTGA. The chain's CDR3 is CASSTLGGNEQFF. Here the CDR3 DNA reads TGTGCCAGCAGCACCCTGGGGGGAAATGAGCAGTTCTTC.

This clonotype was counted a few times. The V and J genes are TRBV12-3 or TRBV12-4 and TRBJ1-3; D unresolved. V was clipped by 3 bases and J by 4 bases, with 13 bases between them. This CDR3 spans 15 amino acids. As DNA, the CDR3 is TGTGCCAGCAGTTTCGTACCCAGAGGAGGAAACACCATATATTTT. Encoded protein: CASSFVPRGGNTIYF.

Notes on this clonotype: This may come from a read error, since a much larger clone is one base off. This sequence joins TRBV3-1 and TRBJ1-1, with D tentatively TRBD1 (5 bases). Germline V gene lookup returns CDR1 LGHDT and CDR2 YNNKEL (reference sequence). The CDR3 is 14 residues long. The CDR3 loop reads CAGSQGERNTEAFF. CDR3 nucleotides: TGTGCCGGCAGCCAAGGGGAGAGGAACACTGAAGCTTTCTTT.

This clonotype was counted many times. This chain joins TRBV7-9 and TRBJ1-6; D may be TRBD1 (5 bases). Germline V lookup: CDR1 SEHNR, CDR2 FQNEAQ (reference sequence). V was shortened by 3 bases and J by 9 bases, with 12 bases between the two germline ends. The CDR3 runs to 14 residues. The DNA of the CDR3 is TGTGCCAGCAGCTTTGGAGGGGTTGTTTCACCCCTCCACTTT. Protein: CASSFGGVVSPLHF.

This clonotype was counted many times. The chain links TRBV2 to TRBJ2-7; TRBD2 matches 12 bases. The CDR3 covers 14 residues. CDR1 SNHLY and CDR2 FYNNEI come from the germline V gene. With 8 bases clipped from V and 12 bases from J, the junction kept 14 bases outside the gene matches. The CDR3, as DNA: TGTGCCAGCCACCCTAGCGGGAGGGCTCACTCGCTGTACTTC. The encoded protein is CASHPSGRAHSLYF. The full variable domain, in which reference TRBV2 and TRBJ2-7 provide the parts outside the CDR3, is EPEVTQTPSHQVTQMGQEVILRCVPISNHLYFYWYRQILGQKVEFLVSFYNNEISEKSEIFDDQFSVERPDGSNFTLKIRSTKLEDSAMYFCASHPSGRAHSLYFGPGTRLTVT.

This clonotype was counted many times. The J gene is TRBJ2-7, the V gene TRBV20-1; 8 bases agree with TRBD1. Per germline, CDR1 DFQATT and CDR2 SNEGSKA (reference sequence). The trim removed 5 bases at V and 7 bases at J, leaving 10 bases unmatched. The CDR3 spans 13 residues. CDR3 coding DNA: TGCAGTGCTCCCGGACAGGGAGTAAGAGAGCAGTACTTC. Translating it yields CSAPGQGVREQYF.

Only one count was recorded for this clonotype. CDR3 nucleotides: TGTGCCAGCAACGCAGGGTTGTCTAATGAAAAACTGTTTTTT. Residues: CASNAGLSNEKLFF. V and J are TRBV19 and TRBJ1-4, with D possibly matching TRBD1 (5 bases). The length of the CDR3 is 14 residues. V was pared by 9 bases and J by 3 bases, with 14 bases between. Germline lookup yields CDR1 LNHDA and CDR2 SQIVND (reference sequence).

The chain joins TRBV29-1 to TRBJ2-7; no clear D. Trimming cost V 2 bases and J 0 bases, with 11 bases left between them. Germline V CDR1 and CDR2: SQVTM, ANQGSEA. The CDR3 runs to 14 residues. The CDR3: CSVELAESSYEQYF. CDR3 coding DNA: TGCAGCGTTGAACTGGCTGAGAGCTCCTACGAGCAGTACTTC.

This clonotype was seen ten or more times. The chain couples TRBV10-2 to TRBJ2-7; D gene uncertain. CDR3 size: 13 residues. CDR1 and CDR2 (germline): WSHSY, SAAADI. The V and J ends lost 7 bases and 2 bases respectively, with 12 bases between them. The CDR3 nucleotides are TGCGCCAGCAAGAACGTCCCAGCCTACGAGCAGTACTTC. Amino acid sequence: CASKNVPAYEQYF.